Listed below are T cell receptor beta chains from one sample, sequenced in a study of cytomegalovirus exposure and HLA in healthy donors. The protocol was immunoSEQ multiplex PCR, while the TCRdb copy is restricted to in-frame clones and leaves out a portion. This table has around 70,000 clones, approximately 60% appearing once. What was sequenced was PBMCs. The source is a man aged 30 to 45 in good health and CMV-seronegative. Both conserved end residues are part of each CDR3. Each record gives: D gene, clone size, V gene, J gene, CDR3 DNA, CDR3 protein. The D gene is left open where the match is weak. Rows give clone size only sometimes, using once, few, many, or a class for an expanded clone.

NA	NA	TRBV11-2	TRBJ1-2	TGTGCCAGCAGCTTAGACAGAACTAACTATGGCTACACCTTC	CASSLDRTNYGYTF
TRBD1	NA	TRBV5-4	TRBJ1-6	TGTGCCAGCAGCCCCTGGACAGGGGGAAGTTCACCCCTCCACTTT	CASSPWTGGSSPLHF
TRBD2	few	TRBV11-2	TRBJ2-7	TGTGCCAGCAGCTTAGGGCCAGCGGGGGGGCCCTTAGACGAGCAGTACTTC	CASSLGPAGGPLDEQYF
NA	NA	TRBV5-6	TRBJ1-5	TGTGCCAGCAGCTTGGGAGACACGTCCCCCCAGCATTTT	CASSLGDTSPQHF
TRBD2	NA	TRBV5-4	TRBJ2-3	TGTGCCAGCAGCTTTCCGCGGGGGGCCGATACGCAGTATTTT	CASSFPRGADTQYF
TRBD1	NA	TRBV30	TRBJ1-2	TGTGCCTGGATGACACAGGGGGATGGCTACACCTTC	CAWMTQGDGYTF
TRBD2	once	TRBV7-7	TRBJ2-3	TGTGCCAGCAGCTCCGCTCCCGGGGGGGTTACAGATACGCAGTATTTT	CASSSAPGGVTDTQYF
TRBD1	NA	TRBV7-8	TRBJ1-1	TGTGCCAGCAGCCCCGGACAGGGGAACACTGAAGCTTTCTTT	CASSPGQGNTEAFF
TRBD2	medium-sized	TRBV4-2	TRBJ2-1	TGTGCCAGCAGCCAAACTAGCGGGGGCGTTGCTTACAATGAGCAGTTCTTC	CASSQTSGGVAYNEQFF
TRBD1	NA	TRBV9	TRBJ1-2	TGTGCCAGCAGCGTCCTGGACAGGGAAATCACCTTC	CASSVLDREITF
NA	NA	TRBV6-5	TRBJ2-7	TGTGCCAGCAGCTTGCCAGGACAGATCTACGAGCAGTACTTC	CASSLPGQIYEQYF
TRBD1	NA	TRBV14	TRBJ2-1	TGTGCCAGCAGCCCGAGGGGTGGTGGGACAGCTTACAATGAGCAGTTCTTC	CASSPRGGGTAYNEQFF
NA	NA	TRBV30	TRBJ1-5	TGTGCCTTTACAGGTGGCAATCAGCCCCAGCATTTT	CAFTGGNQPQHF
TRBD2	NA	TRBV7-6	TRBJ2-2	TGTGCCAGCAGCTTGGTAGCGGGGGGAAACACCGGGGAGCTGTTTTTT	CASSLVAGGNTGELFF
NA	NA	TRBV2	TRBJ1-2	TGTGCCAGCAGTGAAGACAGGGCCTATGGCTACACCTTC	CASSEDRAYGYTF
TRBD1	NA	TRBV10-3	TRBJ2-1	TGTGCCATCAGTGACCCCGGGACAGAGTTCAATGAGCAGTTCTTC	CAISDPGTEFNEQFF
TRBD1	NA	TRBV30	TRBJ1-4	TGTGCCTGGAGCACCGGGACAGGGGGGGAAAAACTGTTTTTT	CAWSTGTGGEKLFF
TRBD2	few	TRBV2	TRBJ2-2	TGTGCCAGCCAAGCGGGGTCCTCCATCGGGGAGCTGTTTTTT	CASQAGSSIGELFF
TRBD2	NA	TRBV5-1	TRBJ2-3	TGCGCCAGCAGGGCCGGGACTAGTGACACAGATACGCAGTATTTT	CASRAGTSDTDTQYF
NA	few	TRBV2	TRBJ1-4	TGTGCCAGCAGTGCAAGAACGGGGAATGAAAAACTGTTTTTT	CASSARTGNEKLFF
NA	NA	TRBV30	TRBJ1-2	TGTGCCTGGAGCCCCTTGAGGAATGGCTACACCTTC	CAWSPLRNGYTF
TRBD2	NA	TRBV29-1	TRBJ2-5	TGCAGCGTTGAAGACTGGCTAGCGGGGCAAGAGACCCAGTACTTC	CSVEDWLAGQETQYF
TRBD2	NA	TRBV4-2	TRBJ2-1	TGTGCCAGCAGCCAAGTCTCTAGCGGGTCCTTCGCGCGGGGCAATGAGCAGTTCTTC	CASSQVSSGSFARGNEQFF
TRBD1	few	TRBV6-5	TRBJ1-3	TGTGCCAGCAGTTACTCGGGACAGGGAAACACCATATATTTT	CASSYSGQGNTIYF
NA	NA	TRBV7-2	TRBJ1-5	TGTGCCAGCAGCTTACAGGAAGGGGCGGCTCAGCCCCAGCATTTT	CASSLQEGAAQPQHF
TRBD1	NA	TRBV7-9	TRBJ2-1	TGTGCCAGCAGCCCCCGACGAGGGGGCGGCTACAATGAGCAGTTCTTC	CASSPRRGGGYNEQFF
TRBD2	NA	TRBV7-9	TRBJ2-5	TGTGCCAGCAGCGGGACTAGCGGGGCCATAGACTTC	CASSGTSGAIDF
TRBD2	NA	TRBV5-4	TRBJ2-5	TGTGCCAGCAGCGGGGGGGGAGGTTCGGCCGCCTCGCGGGAGACCCAGTACTTC	CASSGGGGSAASRETQYF
NA	NA	TRBV7-9	TRBJ1-1	TGTGCCAGCAGCCCATACATGAACACTGAAGCTTTCTTT	CASSPYMNTEAFF
NA	NA	TRBV11-2	TRBJ2-5	TGTGCCAGCAGCTTGGCCGGACAAAGCCAAGAGACCCAGTACTTC	CASSLAGQSQETQYF
TRBD1	NA	TRBV7-9	TRBJ2-1	TGTGCCAGCGCAACGATGAGGGGGCCAAATGAGCAGTTCTTC	CASATMRGPNEQFF
TRBD1	NA	TRBV7-9	TRBJ1-6	TGTGCCAGCAGCGCGATGGGACTGGGACAGGGATCCTCACCCCTCCACTTC	CASSAMGLGQGSSPLHF
TRBD1	NA	TRBV28	TRBJ1-2	TGTGCCAGCAGTTCTGGACAGGGGATAGATGGCTACACCTTC	CASSSGQGIDGYTF
TRBD1	once	TRBV5-5	TRBJ1-4	TGTGCCAGCAGCCGACAGGGGGCTAATGAAAAACTGTTTTTT	CASSRQGANEKLFF
NA	NA	TRBV11-2	TRBJ2-7	TGTGCCAGCAGCTACTCCGTGGGCGCCTCCTACGAGCAGTACTTC	CASSYSVGASYEQYF
TRBD1	NA	TRBV7-8	TRBJ1-3	TGTGCCAGCAGTGAACAGGGGAGGTCGGGAAACACCATATATTTT	CASSEQGRSGNTIYF
NA	NA	TRBV7-8	TRBJ1-1	TGTGCCAGCAGCCCGAGGGGGTTTGAGGGCATGAACACTGAAGCTTTCTTT	CASSPRGFEGMNTEAFF
NA	few	TRBV6-1	TRBJ2-5	TGTGCCAGCAGTGGCAGGGGCCGTGAGACCCAGTACTTC	CASSGRGRETQYF
NA	once	TRBV6-1	TRBJ2-7	TGTGCCAGCAGTGATCAGGGGACCTCCTACGAGCAGTACTTC	CASSDQGTSYEQYF
TRBD2	once	TRBV13	TRBJ2-7	TGTGCCAGCAGCCTGGGACTAGCGAGGACCTACGAGCAGTACTTC	CASSLGLARTYEQYF
NA	NA	TRBV30	TRBJ2-7	TGTGCCTGGAACCCTCCGGGGTCGCGCGAGCAGTACTTC	CAWNPPGSREQYF
TRBD1	NA	TRBV6-1	TRBJ2-7	TGTGCCAGCAGTGAGGACAGGGTCTCCTACGAGCAGTACTTC	CASSEDRVSYEQYF